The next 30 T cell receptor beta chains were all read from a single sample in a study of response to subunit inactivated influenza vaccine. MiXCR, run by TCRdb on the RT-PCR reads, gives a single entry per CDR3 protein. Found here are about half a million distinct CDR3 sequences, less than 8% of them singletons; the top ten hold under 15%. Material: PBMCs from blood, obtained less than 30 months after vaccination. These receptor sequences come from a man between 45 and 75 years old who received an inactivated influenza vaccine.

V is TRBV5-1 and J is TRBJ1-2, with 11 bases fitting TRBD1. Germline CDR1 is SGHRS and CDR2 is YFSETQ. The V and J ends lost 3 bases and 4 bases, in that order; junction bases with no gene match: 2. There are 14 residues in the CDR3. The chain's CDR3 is CASSWTGGAYGYTF. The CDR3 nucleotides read TGCGCCAGCAGCTGGACAGGGGGCGCCTATGGCTACACCTTC.

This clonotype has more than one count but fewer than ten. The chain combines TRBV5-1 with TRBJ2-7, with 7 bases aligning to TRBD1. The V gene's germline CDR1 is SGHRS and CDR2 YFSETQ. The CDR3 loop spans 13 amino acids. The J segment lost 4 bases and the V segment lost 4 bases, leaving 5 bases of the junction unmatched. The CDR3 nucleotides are TGCGCCAGCAGCATCGACAGGGAATACGAGCAGTACTTC. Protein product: CASSIDREYEQYF.

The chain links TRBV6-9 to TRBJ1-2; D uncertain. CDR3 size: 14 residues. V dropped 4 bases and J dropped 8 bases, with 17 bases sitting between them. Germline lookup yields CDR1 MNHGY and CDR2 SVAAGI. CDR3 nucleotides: TGTGCCAGCAGTTCGGTGGGCAGGATTGGCGGCTACACCTTC. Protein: CASSSVGRIGGYTF.

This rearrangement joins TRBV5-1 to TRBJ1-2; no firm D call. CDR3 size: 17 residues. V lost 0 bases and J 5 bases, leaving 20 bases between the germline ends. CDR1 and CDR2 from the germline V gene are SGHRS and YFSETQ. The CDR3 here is CASSLAGVGALEYGYTF. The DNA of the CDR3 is TGCGCCAGCAGCTTGGCCGGGGTTGGAGCTTTAGAGTATGGCTACACCTTC.

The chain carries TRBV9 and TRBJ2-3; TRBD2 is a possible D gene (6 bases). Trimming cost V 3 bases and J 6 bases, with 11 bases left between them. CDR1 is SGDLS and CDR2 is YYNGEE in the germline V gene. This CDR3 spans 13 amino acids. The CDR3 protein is CASSGGVRDTQYF. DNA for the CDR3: TGTGCCAGCAGCGGGGGGGTCAGGGATACGCAGTATTTT.

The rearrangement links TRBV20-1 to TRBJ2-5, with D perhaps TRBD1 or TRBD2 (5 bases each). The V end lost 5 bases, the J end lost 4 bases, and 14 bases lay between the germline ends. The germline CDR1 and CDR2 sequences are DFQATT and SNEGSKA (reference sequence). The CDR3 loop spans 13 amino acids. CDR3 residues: CSAPYTGGETQYF. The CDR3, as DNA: TGCAGTGCTCCATATACTGGGGGAGAGACCCAGTACTTC.

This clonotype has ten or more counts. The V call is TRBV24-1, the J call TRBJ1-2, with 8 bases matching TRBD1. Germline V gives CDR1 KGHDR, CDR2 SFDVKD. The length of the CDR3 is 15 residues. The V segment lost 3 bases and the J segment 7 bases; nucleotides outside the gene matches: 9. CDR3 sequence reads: CATSDARTGLLGYTF. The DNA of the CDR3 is TGTGCCACCAGTGATGCTAGGACAGGGTTACTTGGCTACACCTTC.

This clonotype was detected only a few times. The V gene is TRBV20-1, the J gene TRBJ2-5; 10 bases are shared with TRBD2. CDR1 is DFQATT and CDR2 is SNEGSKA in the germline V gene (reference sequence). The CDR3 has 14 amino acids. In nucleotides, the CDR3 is TGCAGGGCGGATCGAGCGGGAGGGTGGGAGACCCAGTACTTC. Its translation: CRADRAGGWETQYF.

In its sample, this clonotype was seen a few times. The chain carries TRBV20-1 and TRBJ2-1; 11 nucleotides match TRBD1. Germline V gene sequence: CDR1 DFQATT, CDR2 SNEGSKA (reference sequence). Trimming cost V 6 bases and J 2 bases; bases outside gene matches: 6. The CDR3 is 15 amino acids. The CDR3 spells CSATGQGVTYNEQFF. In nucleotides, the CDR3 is TGCAGTGCCACGGGACAGGGGGTCACCTACAATGAGCAGTTCTTC.

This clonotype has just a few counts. The chain's CDR3 is CSAPTGGSGNTIYF. CDR3 sequence (DNA): TGCAGTGCTCCCACAGGGGGTTCTGGAAACACCATATATTTT. This sequence joins TRBV20-1 and TRBJ1-3; TRBD1 agrees at 8 bases. Germline CDR1 is DFQATT and CDR2 is SNEGSKA (reference sequence). The J segment lost 1 base and the V segment lost 5 bases, leaving 4 bases of the junction unmatched. The CDR3 length is 14 residues.

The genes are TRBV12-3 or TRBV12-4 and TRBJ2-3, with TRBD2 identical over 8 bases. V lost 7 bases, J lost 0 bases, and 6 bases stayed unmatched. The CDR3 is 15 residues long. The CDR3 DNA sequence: TGTGCCAGCACCCTAGGACTAGCTAGCACAGATACGCAGTATTTT. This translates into CASTLGLASTDTQYF.

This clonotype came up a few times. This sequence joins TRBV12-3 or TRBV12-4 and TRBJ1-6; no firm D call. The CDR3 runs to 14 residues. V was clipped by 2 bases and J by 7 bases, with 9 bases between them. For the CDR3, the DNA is TGTGCCAGCAGTTTATCCCAGGTGAATTCACCCCTCCACTTT. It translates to CASSLSQVNSPLHF.

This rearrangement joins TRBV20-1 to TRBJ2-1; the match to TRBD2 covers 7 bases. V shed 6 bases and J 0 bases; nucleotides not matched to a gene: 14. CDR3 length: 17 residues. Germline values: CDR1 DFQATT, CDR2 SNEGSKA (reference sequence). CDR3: CSAHLNLAGDSYNEQFF. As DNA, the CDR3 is TGCAGTGCCCATCTGAACCTTGCGGGGGACTCCTACAATGAGCAGTTCTTC.

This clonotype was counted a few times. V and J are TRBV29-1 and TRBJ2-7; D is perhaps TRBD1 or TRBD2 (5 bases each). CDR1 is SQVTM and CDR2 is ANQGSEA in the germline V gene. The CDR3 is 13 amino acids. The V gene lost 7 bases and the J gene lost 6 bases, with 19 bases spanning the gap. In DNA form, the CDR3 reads TGCAGCGCCGACCGGGACCCCCCGGGCGAGCAGTACTTC. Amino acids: CSADRDPPGEQYF.

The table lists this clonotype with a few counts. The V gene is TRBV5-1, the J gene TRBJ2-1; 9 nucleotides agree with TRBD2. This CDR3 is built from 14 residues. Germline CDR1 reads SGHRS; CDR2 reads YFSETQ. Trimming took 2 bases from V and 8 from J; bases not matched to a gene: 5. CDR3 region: CASSLSGTSYEQFF. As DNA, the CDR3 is TGCGCCAGCAGCTTATCCGGGACTAGCTATGAGCAGTTCTTC.

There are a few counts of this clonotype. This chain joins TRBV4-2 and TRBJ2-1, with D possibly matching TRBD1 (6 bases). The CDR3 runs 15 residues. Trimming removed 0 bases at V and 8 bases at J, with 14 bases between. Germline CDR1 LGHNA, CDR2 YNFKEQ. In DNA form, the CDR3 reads TGTGCCAGCAGCCAAGATCGAGGGGGTAGGGATGAGCAGTTCTTC. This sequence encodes CASSQDRGGRDEQFF.

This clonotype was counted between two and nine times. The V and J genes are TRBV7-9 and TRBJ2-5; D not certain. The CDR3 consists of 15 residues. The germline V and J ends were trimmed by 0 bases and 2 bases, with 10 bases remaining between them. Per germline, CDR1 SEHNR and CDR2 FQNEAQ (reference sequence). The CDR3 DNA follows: TGTGCCAGCAGCTTAGCGGTTCTAGGACAAGAGACCCAGTACTTC. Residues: CASSLAVLGQETQYF.

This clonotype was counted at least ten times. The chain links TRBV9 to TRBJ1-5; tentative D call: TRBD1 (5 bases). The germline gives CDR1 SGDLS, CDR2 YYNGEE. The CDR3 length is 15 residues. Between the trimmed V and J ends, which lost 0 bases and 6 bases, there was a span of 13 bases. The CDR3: CASSVDSLGTQPQHF. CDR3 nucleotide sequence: TGTGCCAGCAGCGTAGACTCTTTGGGGACTCAGCCCCAGCATTTT.

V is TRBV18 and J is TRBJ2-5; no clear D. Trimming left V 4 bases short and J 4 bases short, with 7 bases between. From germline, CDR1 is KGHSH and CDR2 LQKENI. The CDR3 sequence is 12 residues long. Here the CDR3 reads CASSRLRETQYF. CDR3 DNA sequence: TGTGCCAGCTCACGTCTTCGAGAGACCCAGTACTTC.

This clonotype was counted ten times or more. CDR3 nucleotide sequence: TGTGCCAGCAGCGTAGGTTGGCGGCTAACCTCTGAAGCTTTCTTT. Translation: CASSVGWRLTSEAFF. V and J are TRBV9 and TRBJ1-1; D uncertain. CDR3 length: 15 amino acids. The V and J ends lost 0 bases and 6 bases respectively, with 15 bases between them. Germline-derived CDR1 and CDR2 are SGDLS and YYNGEE.

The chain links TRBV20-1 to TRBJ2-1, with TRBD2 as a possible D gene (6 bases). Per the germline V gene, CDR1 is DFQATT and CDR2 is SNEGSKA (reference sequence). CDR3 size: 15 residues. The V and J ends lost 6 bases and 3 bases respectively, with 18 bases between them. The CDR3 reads CSARPTSHNYNEQFF. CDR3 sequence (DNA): TGCAGTGCGAGACCGACTAGTCACAACTACAATGAGCAGTTCTTC.

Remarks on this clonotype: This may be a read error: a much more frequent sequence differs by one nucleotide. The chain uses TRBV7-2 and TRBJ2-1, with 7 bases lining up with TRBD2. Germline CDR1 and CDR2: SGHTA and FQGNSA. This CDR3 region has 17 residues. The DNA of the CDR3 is TGTGCCAGCAGCTCTCTTAGTATCAGCGGGACGAACAATGAGCAGCTCTTC. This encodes CASSSLSISGTNNEQLF.

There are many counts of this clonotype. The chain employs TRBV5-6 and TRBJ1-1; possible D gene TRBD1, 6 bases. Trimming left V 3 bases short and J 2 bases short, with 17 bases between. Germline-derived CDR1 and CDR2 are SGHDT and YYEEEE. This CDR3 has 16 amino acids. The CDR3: CASSWGVAGVNTEAFF. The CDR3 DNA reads TGTGCCAGCAGCTGGGGGGTCGCAGGGGTAAACACTGAAGCTTTCTTT.

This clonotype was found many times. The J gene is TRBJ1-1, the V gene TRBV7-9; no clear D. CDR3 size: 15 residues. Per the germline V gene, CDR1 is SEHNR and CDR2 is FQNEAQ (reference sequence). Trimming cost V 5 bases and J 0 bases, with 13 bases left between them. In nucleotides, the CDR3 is TGTGCCAGCAGCCCCCGCAGGCAGATGAACACTGAAGCTTTCTTT. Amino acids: CASSPRRQMNTEAFF.

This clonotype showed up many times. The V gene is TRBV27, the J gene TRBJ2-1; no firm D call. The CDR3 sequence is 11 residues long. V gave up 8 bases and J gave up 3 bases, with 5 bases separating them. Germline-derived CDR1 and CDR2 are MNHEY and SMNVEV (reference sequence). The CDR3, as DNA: TGTGCCAGCCGATTCTACAATGAGCAGTTCTTC. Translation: CASRFYNEQFF.

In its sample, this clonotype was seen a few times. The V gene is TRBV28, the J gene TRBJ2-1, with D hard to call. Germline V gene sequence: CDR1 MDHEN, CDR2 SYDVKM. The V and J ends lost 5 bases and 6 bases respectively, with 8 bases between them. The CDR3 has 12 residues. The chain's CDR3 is CASSAGGNEQFF. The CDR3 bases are TGTGCCAGCAGTGCCGGTGGCAATGAGCAGTTCTTC.

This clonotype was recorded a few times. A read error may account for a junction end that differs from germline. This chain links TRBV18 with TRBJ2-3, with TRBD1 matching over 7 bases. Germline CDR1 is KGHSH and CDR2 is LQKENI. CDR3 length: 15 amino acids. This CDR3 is CASSPPGQSLYTQYF. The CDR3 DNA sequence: TGTGCCAGCTCTCCACCGGGACAGAGTCTCTATACGCAGTATTTT.

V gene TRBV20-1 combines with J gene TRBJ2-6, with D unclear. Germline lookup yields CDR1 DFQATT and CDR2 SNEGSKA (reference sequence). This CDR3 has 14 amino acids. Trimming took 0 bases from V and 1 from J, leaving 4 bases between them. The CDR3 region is CSARDSSGANVLTF. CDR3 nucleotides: TGCAGTGCTAGAGATAGTTCTGGGGCCAACGTCCTGACTTTC.

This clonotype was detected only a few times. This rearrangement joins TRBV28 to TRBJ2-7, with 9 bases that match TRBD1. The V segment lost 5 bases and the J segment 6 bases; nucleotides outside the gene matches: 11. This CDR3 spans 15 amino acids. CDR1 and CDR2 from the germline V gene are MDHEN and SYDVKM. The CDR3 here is CASSPTGTGMPEQYF. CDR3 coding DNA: TGTGCCAGCAGTCCAACCGGGACAGGGATGCCCGAGCAGTACTTC. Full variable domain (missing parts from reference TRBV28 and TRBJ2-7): DVKVTQSSRYLVKRTGEKVFLECVQDMDHENMFWYRQDPGLGLRLIYFSYDVKMKEKGDIPEGYSVSREKKERFSLILESASTNQTSMYLCASSPTGTGMPEQYFGPGTRLTVT.

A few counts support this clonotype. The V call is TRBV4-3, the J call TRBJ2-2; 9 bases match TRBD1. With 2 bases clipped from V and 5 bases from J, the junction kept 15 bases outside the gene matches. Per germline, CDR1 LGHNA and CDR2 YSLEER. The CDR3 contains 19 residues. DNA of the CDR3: TGCGCCAGCAGCCAATTACTAAACCCCGGGACAGGGTATACCGGGGAGCTGTTTTTT. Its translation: CASSQLLNPGTGYTGELFF.